The subject of this entry is one T cell receptor beta chain. Its binding antigen is unknown. The record has no base qualities; no much larger clone is one base away. The data derive from a study of blood T cell repertoires in COVID-19 (dated by TCRdb to about 2020). Regarding the study in general: The collaborator samples originated in the United States, Italy and Spain and spanned the acute and convalescent phases of COVID-19. The prospective study material was composed of cDNA or gDNA derived from T cells, B-cell-depleted T cells, or PBMCs. Subjects who had been exposed to COVID-19, were actively infected with it, or had recovered from it provided the deeply sampled blood TCRbeta repertoires that made up the dataset. The repertoires were released in a freely available public database intended as a resource for research on the immune response to SARS-CoV-2. The samples were drawn from two sources: the first 160 participants of the ongoing ImmuneRACE study, and 1,000 to 1,500 subjects contributed by 6 global collaborators. Nearly every sample came with metadata listing a de-identified subject ID, COVID-19 status, age in years and sex. Where available, HLA class I and class II types were obtained from metadata supplied by the sample provider rather than from assay-based typing.

The immunoSEQ Assay, a bias-controlled multiplex PCR, was used to amplify TCRbeta CDR3 regions from genomic DNA. The study's processing was this. Within the assay, amplification of reference gene primers was used to estimate how many nucleated cells each sample contained. To quantify the absolute abundance of each unique TCRbeta CDR3 rearrangement, sequence reads were collapsed and filtered. For each sample, productive Simpson clonality was calculated as the square root of Simpson's diversity index over productive rearrangements. As stored in TCRdb, this immuneACCESS dataset retains in-frame rearrangements with V and J assigned. A fraction of the clones does not appear; measured against another copy, unresolved V genes explain less than half of the discrepancy, and the remainder lacks a known reason. The V and J calls and clone size come from that table; D and trimming were worked out from the DNA. For this sample there are approximately 300,000 clones; 90% appear just once. Together, the top ten hold 1% of the sample.

Overall study outcomes, separate from this receptor: Clinical and demographic metadata were provided uncurated, with the amount varying by source and participant.

In Seattle, one collaborating source enrolled patients while the infection was active and tracked those patients longitudinally over the course of disease. Collaborating institutions collected whole blood in K2EDTA tubes following their own protocols. For TCRbeta analysis, collaborators shipped samples in one of three forms: frozen whole blood, isolated PBMCs, or DNA extracted from either of those sample types. The CDR3, from cysteine to phenylalanine, totals 17 residues. Of the read, only the CDR3 DNA is kept; its 51 bases are in frame from base 1. From a lookup of the germline V gene (reference sequence), CDR1 and CDR2 are LNHDA and SQIVND. Germline trimming: 3 bases from V, 4 bases from J; junction bases outside gene matches: 13.

Input material: peripheral blood. The V and J genes are TRBV19 and TRBJ1-1, with 8 bases aligning to TRBD1. The clonotype originates from a woman in her 40s with COVID-19, enrolled during active disease. The CDR3 sequence is CASSIPRYRTGSTEAFF. The bases read TGTGCCAGTAGTATCCCGCGTTACCGGACAGGGAGCACTGAAGCTTTCTTT. Supplemented by the reference TRBV19 and TRBJ1-1 proteins around the CDR3, the complete variable domain is DGGITQSPKYLFRKEGQNVTLSCEQNLNHDAMYWYRQDPGQGLRLIYYSQIVNDFQKGDIAEGYSVSREKKESFPLTVTSAQKNPTAFYLCASSIPRYRTGSTEAFFGQGTRLTVV.